A selection of T cell receptor beta chains follows, all from one sample in a study of T cell responses to AZD1222 COVID-19 vaccine. The table came from immunoSEQ multiplex PCR; TCRdb's copy has only in-frame clones and leaves some out. The data show some 100,000 clones, approximately 87% seen once. Specimen: peripheral blood, collected on day 0 of AZD1222 vaccination. Receptors were obtained from an adult in good health. Both conserved end residues are part of each CDR3. Fields, in order: D gene, J gene, V gene, clone size, CDR3 protein, CDR3 DNA. The D gene is left open where the match is weak. Only some rows state a clone size, as once, few, many or a class for expanded clones.

D: TRBD2; J: TRBJ2-1; V: TRBV9; size: -; CDR3: CASSGGLAGAQSSYNEQFF; DNA: TGTGCCAGCAGCGGGGGACTAGCGGGGGCCCAGAGCTCCTACAATGAGCAGTTCTTC
D: -; J: TRBJ1-1; V: TRBV12-3/TRBV12-4; size: -; CDR3: CASSLNRVTEAFF; DNA: TGTGCCAGCAGTTTAAACAGGGTGACTGAAGCTTTCTTT
D: -; J: TRBJ2-7; V: TRBV7-2; size: -; CDR3: CASSLVDISYEQYF; DNA: TGTGCCAGCAGCTTAGTGGACATCTCCTACGAGCAGTACTTC
D: TRBD1; J: TRBJ2-7; V: TRBV19; size: -; CDR3: CASSISGTGGSYEQYF; DNA: TGTGCCAGTAGTATTTCGGGGACAGGGGGATCCTACGAGCAGTACTTC
D: -; J: TRBJ2-7; V: TRBV2; size: once; CDR3: CASTSWTASYEQYF; DNA: TGTGCCAGCACTAGTTGGACAGCGAGCTACGAGCAGTACTTC
D: -; J: TRBJ2-1; V: TRBV7-9; size: -; CDR3: CASSLLGGGMNEQFF; DNA: TGTGCCAGCAGCTTATTGGGGGGCGGGATGAATGAGCAGTTCTTC
D: -; J: TRBJ1-6; V: TRBV30; size: -; CDR3: CAWSLAGINSPLHF; DNA: TGTGCCTGGAGTTTGGCTGGGATTAATTCACCCCTCCACTTT
D: -; J: TRBJ1-1; V: TRBV7-2; size: few; CDR3: CASSLGGRVTEAFF; DNA: TGTGCCAGCAGCTTAGGGGGCAGGGTCACTGAAGCTTTCTTT
D: -; J: TRBJ2-1; V: TRBV4-2; size: -; CDR3: CASSQDPLAVYNEQFF; DNA: TGTGCCAGCAGCCAAGATCCACTAGCAGTCTACAATGAGCAGTTCTTC
D: TRBD1; J: TRBJ2-2; V: TRBV5-1; size: -; CDR3: CASSLGQGTAGELFF; DNA: TGCGCCAGCAGCTTGGGACAGGGGACCGCCGGGGAGCTGTTTTTT
D: -; J: TRBJ1-6; V: TRBV7-8; size: -; CDR3: CASSPGEGSNSPLHF; DNA: TGTGCCAGCAGCCCCGGCGAGGGGAGTAATTCACCCCTCCACTTT
D: TRBD1; J: TRBJ2-7; V: TRBV18; size: -; CDR3: CASSSKQTGYGSYEQYF; DNA: TGTGCCAGCTCATCTAAGCAGACAGGGTATGGGTCCTACGAGCAGTACTTC
D: -; J: TRBJ1-1; V: TRBV3-1/TRBV3-2; size: -; CDR3: CASSQDEGYTEAFF; DNA: TGTGCCAGCAGCCAAGATGAGGGGTACACTGAAGCTTTCTTT
D: -; J: TRBJ2-1; V: TRBV7-9; size: -; CDR3: CASSSAGPRNEQFF; DNA: TGTGCCAGCAGCTCAGCCGGGCCGCGCAATGAGCAGTTCTTC
D: -; J: TRBJ1-2; V: TRBV27; size: -; CDR3: CASSPLPGSSNYGYTF; DNA: TGTGCCAGCAGTCCCCTCCCGGGGTCTTCTAACTATGGCTACACCTTC
D: -; J: TRBJ2-6; V: TRBV4-2; size: -; CDR3: CASSQDPQTGANVLTF; DNA: TGTGCCAGCAGCCAAGATCCCCAGACTGGGGCCAACGTCCTGACTTTC
D: TRBD1; J: TRBJ1-5; V: TRBV6-1; size: -; CDR3: CASSGRQGASNQPQHF; DNA: TGTGCCAGCAGTGGGAGACAGGGGGCAAGCAATCAGCCCCAGCATTTT
D: -; J: TRBJ2-1; V: TRBV6-5; size: -; CDR3: CASSRLNNEQFF; DNA: TGTGCCAGCAGTCGACTGAACAATGAGCAGTTCTTC
D: -; J: TRBJ1-6; V: TRBV7-9; size: -; CDR3: CASSLPGADNSPLHF; DNA: TGTGCCAGCAGCTTACCGGGGGCGGATAATTCACCCCTCCACTTT
D: TRBD2; J: TRBJ2-1; V: TRBV3-1/TRBV3-2; size: -; CDR3: CASSQGGGTDNEQFF; DNA: TGTGCCAGCAGCCAAGGCGGGGGGACCGACAATGAGCAGTTCTTC
D: TRBD1; J: TRBJ2-7; V: TRBV28; size: -; CDR3: CARTGVQYF; DNA: TGTGCCAGAACAGGGGTGCAGTACTTC
D: TRBD1; J: TRBJ2-3; V: TRBV5-1; size: once; CDR3: CASSLVTGGSTDTQYF; DNA: TGCGCCAGCAGCTTGGTGACAGGGGGAAGCACAGATACGCAGTATTTT
D: -; J: TRBJ1-5; V: TRBV19; size: once; CDR3: CASSLSPGGQPQHF; DNA: TGTGCCAGTAGTCTTTCGCCGGGAGGTCAGCCCCAGCATTTT
D: -; J: TRBJ1-2; V: TRBV11-2; size: -; CDR3: CASSLGQVGEAVYGYTF; DNA: TGTGCCAGCAGCTTAGGACAGGTTGGCGAAGCGGTCTATGGCTACACCTTC
D: -; J: TRBJ2-7; V: TRBV3-1/TRBV3-2; size: few; CDR3: CASSRGTTSYEQYF; DNA: TGTGCCAGCAGCCGCGGGACAACGTCCTACGAGCAGTACTTC
D: TRBD2; J: TRBJ2-2; V: TRBV7-8; size: -; CDR3: CASNPTRGGRKAGELFF; DNA: TGTGCCAGCAACCCGACTCGGGGGGGTCGGAAGGCCGGGGAGCTGTTTTTT
D: -; J: TRBJ2-3; V: TRBV7-2; size: -; CDR3: CASSLKRQGRADTQYF; DNA: TGTGCCAGCAGCTTAAAGCGGCAGGGAAGGGCAGATACGCAGTATTTT
D: -; J: TRBJ2-7; V: TRBV11-2; size: -; CDR3: CASSLNPGGLYEQYF; DNA: TGTGCCAGCAGCTTAAACCCGGGGGGCCTATACGAGCAGTACTTC
D: -; J: TRBJ2-7; V: TRBV7-2; size: -; CDR3: CASSATSRQGEQYF; DNA: TGTGCCAGCAGCGCAACTAGCCGACAGGGCGAGCAGTACTTC
D: TRBD1; J: TRBJ1-4; V: TRBV5-8; size: -; CDR3: CASINRGGEKLFF; DNA: TGTGCCAGCATCAACAGGGGGGGCGAAAAACTGTTTTTT
D: -; J: TRBJ1-5; V: TRBV19; size: -; CDR3: CASSQGMGENQPQHF; DNA: TGTGCCAGTAGCCAGGGTATGGGTGAGAATCAGCCCCAGCATTTT
D: -; J: TRBJ2-7; V: TRBV21-1; size: -; CDR3: CASSPRTGSYEQYF; DNA: TGTGCCAGCAGCCCCCGGACAGGGTCCTACGAGCAGTACTTC
D: -; J: TRBJ1-5; V: TRBV4-2; size: -; CDR3: CASSPQRGVDQPQHF; DNA: TGTGCCAGCAGCCCACAAAGGGGGGTCGATCAGCCCCAGCATTTT
D: -; J: TRBJ1-4; V: TRBV5-1; size: -; CDR3: CASKVATNEKLFF; DNA: TGCGCCAGCAAAGTTGCAACTAATGAAAAACTGTTTTTT
D: -; J: TRBJ1-1; V: TRBV20-1; size: -; CDR3: CSARDRRHAFF; DNA: TGCAGTGCTAGAGATCGCCGGCACGCTTTCTTT
D: TRBD2; J: TRBJ2-1; V: TRBV15; size: -; CDR3: CATSRVRLAGEGVQFF; DNA: TGTGCCACCAGCAGAGTTCGGCTAGCGGGGGAAGGGGTCCAGTTCTTC
D: -; J: TRBJ2-2; V: TRBV25-1; size: few; CDR3: CASGRGNTGELFF; DNA: TGTGCCAGTGGAAGGGGGAACACCGGGGAGCTGTTTTTT
D: TRBD1; J: TRBJ1-2; V: TRBV4-3; size: -; CDR3: CASSPRTGVDQDGYTF; DNA: TGCGCCAGCAGCCCGCGGACAGGGGTTGATCAGGATGGCTACACCTTC
D: -; J: TRBJ1-6; V: TRBV5-6; size: once; CDR3: CASSFRSNNSPLHF; DNA: TGTGCCAGCAGCTTTCGGTCAAACAATTCACCCCTCCACTTT
D: -; J: TRBJ2-1; V: TRBV5-5; size: -; CDR3: CASSFGRGSYNEQFF; DNA: TGTGCCAGCAGCTTTGGGCGGGGCTCCTACAATGAGCAGTTCTTC
D: TRBD1; J: TRBJ1-2; V: TRBV11-3; size: -; CDR3: CASSSGGGLGYTF; DNA: TGTGCCAGCAGCTCAGGGGGCGGATTGGGCTACACCTTC
D: TRBD1; J: TRBJ1-2; V: TRBV10-3; size: -; CDR3: CAIGTGQNYGYTF; DNA: TGTGCCATCGGGACGGGACAGAACTATGGCTACACCTTC
D: TRBD2; J: TRBJ2-7; V: TRBV7-8; size: once; CDR3: CASSRGLAGGLYEQYF; DNA: TGTGCCAGCAGCCGAGGACTAGCGGGGGGGCTGTATGAGCAGTACTTC
D: -; J: TRBJ1-2; V: TRBV3-1/TRBV3-2; size: -; CDR3: CASSQATSRYGYTF; DNA: TGTGCCAGCAGCCAAGCTACCAGCAGGTATGGCTACACCTTC
D: -; J: TRBJ1-1; V: TRBV11-2; size: -; CDR3: CASSLVLVVNTEAFF; DNA: TGTGCCAGCAGCTTAGTATTAGTGGTGAACACTGAAGCTTTCTTT
D: TRBD1; J: TRBJ1-2; V: TRBV7-9; size: -; CDR3: CASSLQGAGEKAF; DNA: TGTGCCAGCAGCCTACAGGGGGCAGGAGAAAAGGCCTTC
D: -; J: TRBJ1-2; V: TRBV2; size: -; CDR3: CASRGSSLVSGYTF; DNA: TGTGCCAGCAGGGGAAGTAGCCTAGTTAGTGGCTACACCTTC
D: TRBD1; J: TRBJ1-2; V: TRBV7-2; size: -; CDR3: CASSKRQGAAGYTF; DNA: TGTGCCAGCAGCAAACGACAGGGGGCGGCTGGCTACACCTTC
D: -; J: TRBJ1-5; V: TRBV9; size: -; CDR3: CASSVVGDVNQPQHF; DNA: TGTGCCAGCAGCGTTGTGGGGGACGTTAATCAGCCCCAGCATTTT
D: -; J: TRBJ2-1; V: TRBV7-6; size: -; CDR3: CASSLGRVGEQFF; DNA: TGTGCCAGCAGCTTAGGTAGGGTCGGTGAGCAGTTCTTC
D: TRBD2; J: TRBJ2-7; V: TRBV18; size: -; CDR3: CASSPGGSFYEQYF; DNA: TGTGCCAGCTCACCGGGGGGGAGTTTCTACGAGCAGTACTTC
D: -; J: TRBJ1-3; V: TRBV30; size: -; CDR3: CAWSEFGGSGNTIYF; DNA: TGTGCCTGGAGTGAATTCGGGGGATCTGGAAACACCATATATTTT
D: -; J: TRBJ1-1; V: TRBV28; size: -; CDR3: CAAAGFREAFF; DNA: TGTGCTGCCGCGGGGTTTCGTGAAGCTTTCTTT
D: -; J: TRBJ1-1; V: TRBV19; size: once; CDR3: CASSISRDTEAFF; DNA: TGTGCCAGTAGTATCTCCCGGGACACTGAAGCTTTCTTT
D: -; J: TRBJ1-2; V: TRBV6-5; size: -; CDR3: CASSFLSNYGYTF; DNA: TGTGCCAGCAGTTTCTTATCTAACTATGGCTACACCTTC
D: -; J: TRBJ2-2; V: TRBV6-2/TRBV6-3; size: -; CDR3: CASSQLGETGELFF; DNA: TGTGCCAGCAGTCAGCTAGGGGAAACCGGGGAGCTGTTTTTT
D: TRBD1; J: TRBJ1-1; V: TRBV4-2; size: -; CDR3: CASSPGQGREVTEAFF; DNA: TGTGCCAGCAGCCCGGGACAGGGAAGGGAAGTTACTGAAGCTTTCTTT